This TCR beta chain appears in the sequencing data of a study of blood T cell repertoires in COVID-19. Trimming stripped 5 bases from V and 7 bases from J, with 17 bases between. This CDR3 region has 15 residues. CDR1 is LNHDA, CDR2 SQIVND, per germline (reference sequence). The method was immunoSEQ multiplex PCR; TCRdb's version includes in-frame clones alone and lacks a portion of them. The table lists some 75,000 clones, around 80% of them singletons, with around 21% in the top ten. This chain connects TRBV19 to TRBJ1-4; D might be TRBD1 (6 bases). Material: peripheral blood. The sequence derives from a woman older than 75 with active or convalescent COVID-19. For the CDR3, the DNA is TGTGCCAGTAGTCCTCAACCAGGGGCGCCTGAAAAACTGTTTTTT. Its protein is CASSPQPGAPEKLFF. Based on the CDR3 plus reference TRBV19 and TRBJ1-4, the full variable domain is DGGITQSPKYLFRKEGQNVTLSCEQNLNHDAMYWYRQDPGQGLRLIYYSQIVNDFQKGDIAEGYSVSREKKESFPLTVTSAQKNPTAFYLCASSPQPGAPEKLFFGSGTQLSVL.